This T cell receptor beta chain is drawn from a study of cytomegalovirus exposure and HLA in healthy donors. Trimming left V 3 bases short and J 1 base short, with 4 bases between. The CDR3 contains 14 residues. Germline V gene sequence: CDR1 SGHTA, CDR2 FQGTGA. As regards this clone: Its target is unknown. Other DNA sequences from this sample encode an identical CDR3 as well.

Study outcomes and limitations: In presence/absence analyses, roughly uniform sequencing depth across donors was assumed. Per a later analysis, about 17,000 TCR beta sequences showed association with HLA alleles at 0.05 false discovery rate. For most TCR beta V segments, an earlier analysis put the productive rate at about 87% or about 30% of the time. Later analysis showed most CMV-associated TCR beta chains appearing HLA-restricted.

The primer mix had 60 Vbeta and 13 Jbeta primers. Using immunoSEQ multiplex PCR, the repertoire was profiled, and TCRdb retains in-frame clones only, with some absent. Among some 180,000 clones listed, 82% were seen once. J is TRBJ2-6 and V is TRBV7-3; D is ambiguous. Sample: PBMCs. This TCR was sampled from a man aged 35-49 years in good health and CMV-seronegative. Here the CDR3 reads CASSFSSGANVLTF. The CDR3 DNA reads TGTGCCAGCAGCTTCTCGTCTGGGGCCAACGTCCTGACTTTC.